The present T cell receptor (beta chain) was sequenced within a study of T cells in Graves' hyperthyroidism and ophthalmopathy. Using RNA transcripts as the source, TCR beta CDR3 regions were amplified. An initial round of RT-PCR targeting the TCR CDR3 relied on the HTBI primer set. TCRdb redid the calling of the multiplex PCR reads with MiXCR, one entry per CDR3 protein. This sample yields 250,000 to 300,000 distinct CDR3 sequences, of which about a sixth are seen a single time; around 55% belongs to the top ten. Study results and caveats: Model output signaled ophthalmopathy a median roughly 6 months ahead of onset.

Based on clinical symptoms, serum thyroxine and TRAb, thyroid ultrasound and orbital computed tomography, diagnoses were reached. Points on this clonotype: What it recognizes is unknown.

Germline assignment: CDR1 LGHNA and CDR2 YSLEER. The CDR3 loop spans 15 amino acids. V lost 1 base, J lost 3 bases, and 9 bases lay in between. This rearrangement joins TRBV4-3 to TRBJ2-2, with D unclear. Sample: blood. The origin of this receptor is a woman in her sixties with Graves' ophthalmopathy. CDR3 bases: TGCGCCAGCAGCCAAGGTGGCAGTTACACCGGGGAGCTGTTTTTT. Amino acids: CASSQGGSYTGELFF.